These 18 T cell receptor beta chains came from one sample sequenced in a study of CD8 T cells in Susac syndrome. Roughly 0.45 to 1 ug RNA was reverse transcribed with random hexamers. TCRdb reprocessed the immunoSEQ multiplex PCR reads via MiXCR and lists one record per CDR3 protein. The data show under 90,000 distinct CDR3 sequences, 95% seen once. The sequencing input was CD8+ T cells from PBMCs. Receptors were obtained from a human donor with Susac syndrome.

J is TRBJ2-1 and V is TRBV14, with 10 bases fitting TRBD2. CDR1 and CDR2 (germline): SGHDN, FVKESK. The CDR3 is 15 residues long. Trimming took 5 bases from V and 2 from J; bases not matched to a gene: 3. The CDR3 here is CASSALAGTYNEQFF. CDR3 DNA: TGTGCCAGCAGCGCACTAGCGGGAACCTACAATGAGCAGTTCTTC.

This chain uses TRBV13 with TRBJ2-1; a weak D match, TRBD2 (6 bases). The CDR3 spans 16 residues. V was pared by 5 bases and J by 3 bases, with 17 bases between. From germline, CDR1 is PRHDT and CDR2 FYEKMQ (reference sequence). The CDR3 region is CASSAIAEGDYNEQFF. CDR3 coding DNA: TGTGCCAGCAGCGCGATAGCGGAAGGAGACTACAATGAGCAGTTCTTC.

The J gene is TRBJ1-5, the V gene TRBV6-5; D gene uncertain. The ends were cut back, 5 bases at V and 3 bases at J, with 11 bases in the middle. Looked up from germline, CDR1 is MNHEY and CDR2 is SVGAGI. The CDR3 is 14 residues long. Written as DNA, the CDR3 is TGTGCCAGCAGTAACGGACGGATCAATCAGCCCCAGCATTTT. Its protein product is CASSNGRINQPQHF.

The chain has TRBV27 and TRBJ2-3; 9 bases are shared with TRBD2. The length of the CDR3 is 13 residues. Trimming cost V 2 bases and J 6 bases; bases outside gene matches: 0. Germline CDR1 is MNHEY and CDR2 is SMNVEV (reference sequence). CDR3 amino acids: CASSLAGGDTQYF. Written as DNA, the CDR3 is TGTGCCAGCAGTTTAGCGGGGGGGGATACGCAGTATTTT.

The chain employs TRBV20-1 and TRBJ1-2, with D unclear. The ends were cut back, 1 base at V and 4 bases at J, with 4 bases in the middle. Germline V CDR1 and CDR2: DFQATT, SNEGSKA (reference sequence). This CDR3 has 11 amino acids. The CDR3 region is CSARVPYGYTF. The CDR3 nucleotides read TGCAGTGCTAGAGTCCCCTATGGCTACACCTTC.

This clonotype was observed a single time. The V gene is TRBV11-2, the J gene TRBJ2-3; D ambiguous. CDR3 length equals 14 residues. Deletions cut 5 bases from V and 0 bases from J, with 9 bases between. Germline CDR1 SGHAT, CDR2 FQNNGV. CDR3 in amino acids: CASSQSSSTDTQYF. CDR3 bases: TGTGCCAGCAGCCAAAGCTCGAGCACAGATACGCAGTATTTT.

This chain joins TRBV5-1 and TRBJ1-2; no definite D call. Germline assignment: CDR1 SGHRS and CDR2 YFSETQ. Trimming took 4 bases from V and 8 from J, leaving 24 bases between them. The CDR3 is 16 amino acids. This CDR3 is CASSLETVSPSRGYTF. The CDR3 DNA reads TGCGCCAGCAGCCTAGAGACGGTCTCCCCCTCGCGAGGCTACACCTTC.

CDR3 residues: CATSAGTSGYNEQFF. CDR3 sequence (DNA): TGTGCCACCTCGGCCGGGACTAGCGGCTACAATGAGCAGTTCTTC. The chain couples TRBV24-1 to TRBJ2-1, with 11 bases aligning to TRBD2. This CDR3 is 15 amino acids long. The germline gives CDR1 KGHDR, CDR2 SFDVKD. Trimming took 9 bases from V and 3 from J; bases not matched to a gene: 6.

This sequence joins TRBV9 and TRBJ2-7, with D possibly TRBD1 on 6 matching bases. This CDR3 region has 14 residues. Germline CDR1 and CDR2: SGDLS and YYNGEE. With 2 bases removed from V and 4 bases from J, the gap between germline ends came to 13 bases. The CDR3 nucleotides read TGTGCCAGCAGCGTGGGGGCAGGAGGTTACGAGCAGTACTTC. This gives the protein CASSVGAGGYEQYF.

The chain is built from TRBV7-9 and TRBJ2-7; no clear D gene. Trimming left V 5 bases short and J 4 bases short, with 9 bases between. This CDR3 has 12 residues. Germline values: CDR1 SEHNR, CDR2 FQNEAQ (reference sequence). The CDR3 loop reads CASSPITYEQYF. The CDR3 coding sequence is TGTGCCAGCAGCCCAATCACTTACGAGCAGTACTTC. Based on the CDR3 plus reference TRBV7-9 and TRBJ2-7, the full variable domain is DTGVSQNPRHKITKRGQNVTFRCDPISEHNRLYWYRQTLGQGPEFLTYFQNEAQLEKSRLLSDRFSAERPKGSFSTLEIQRTEQGDSAMYLCASSPITYEQYFGPGTRLTVT.

This clonotype turned up a few times. V and J are TRBV11-2 and TRBJ1-2; 7 bases are shared with TRBD1. CDR3 length equals 15 residues. With 3 bases clipped from V and 1 base from J, the junction kept 5 bases outside the gene matches. CDR1 SGHAT and CDR2 FQNNGV come from the germline V gene. CDR3 DNA sequence: TGTGCCAGCAGCTTGAGGGACAGTTTTAACTATGGCTACACCTTC. Translated: CASSLRDSFNYGYTF.

The rearrangement joins TRBV28 to TRBJ2-1; possible D gene TRBD2, 6 bases. The CDR3 runs 14 residues. V lost 2 bases and J 5 bases, leaving 10 bases between the germline ends. Germline V lookup: CDR1 MDHEN, CDR2 SYDVKM. Here the CDR3 DNA reads TGTGCCAGCAGTTTAGGGGGGAGCAACAATGAGCAGTTCTTC. This translates into CASSLGGSNNEQFF.

This chain joins TRBV27 and TRBJ1-2; D gene ambiguous. This CDR3 is built from 15 residues. Trimming removed 6 bases at V and 6 bases at J, with 20 bases between. Germline values: CDR1 MNHEY, CDR2 SMNVEV (reference sequence). CDR3 DNA sequence: TGTGCCAGCAGCCCTCTCAAGGTCCGTAGCGATGGCTACACCTTC. Translation: CASSPLKVRSDGYTF.

The genes are TRBV3-1 and TRBJ2-7; 11 bases agree with TRBD2. Looked up from germline, CDR1 is LGHDT and CDR2 is YNNKEL (reference sequence). With V trimmed by 3 bases and J by 3 bases, 4 bases remained unmatched. The CDR3 runs to 15 residues. This CDR3 is CASSQGTSGYYEQYF. In DNA form, the CDR3 reads TGTGCCAGCAGCCAGGGGACTAGCGGCTACTACGAGCAGTACTTC.

DNA for the CDR3: TGTGCCAGTAGTATAGATGCCGTAGCGAGCATTCGATTTGGGCAGTTCTTC. Amino acids: CASSIDAVASIRFGQFF. The chain combines TRBV19 with TRBJ2-1, with D tentatively TRBD2 (5 bases). The CDR3 length is 17 residues. Trimming cost V 0 bases and J 12 bases, with 24 bases left between them. Per germline, CDR1 LNHDA and CDR2 SQIVND (reference sequence).

J is TRBJ1-2 and V is TRBV19, with unresolved D. CDR3 length: 13 amino acids. Trimming left V 4 bases short and J 2 bases short, with 8 bases between. Germline CDR1 is LNHDA and CDR2 is SQIVND (reference sequence). In DNA form, the CDR3 reads TGTGCCAGTAGTACTTTTGGAAACTATGGCTACACCTTC. This codes for CASSTFGNYGYTF.

V and J are TRBV20-1 and TRBJ2-1; 7 positions match TRBD1. Trimming took 5 bases from V and 6 from J; bases not matched to a gene: 4. The CDR3 extends over 12 amino acids. Germline V gives CDR1 DFQATT, CDR2 SNEGSKA (reference sequence). The CDR3 coding sequence is TGCAGTGCTCCCACAGGGGTCAATGAGCAGTTCTTC. Its protein product is CSAPTGVNEQFF.

This CDR3 reads CASSVDGAVATNEKLFF. In nucleotides, the CDR3 is TGTGCCAGCAGCGTAGATGGGGCCGTGGCAACTAATGAAAAACTGTTTTTT. The chain links TRBV9 to TRBJ1-4, with D perhaps matching TRBD1 (5 bases). CDR3 length: 17 amino acids. Looked up from germline, CDR1 is SGDLS and CDR2 is YYNGEE. Trimming cost V 0 bases and J 0 bases, with 12 bases left between them.